Below are 21 T cell receptor beta chains sequenced from a single sample in a study of cytotoxic CD8 clonotypes in ibrutinib-treated CLL. Clones were sequenced by immunoSEQ multiplex PCR, and TCRdb holds only the in-frame ones, with some missing. In the table there are approximately 100,000 clones, more than 75% of which are singletons. Sequenced here: PBMCs, sampled after 12 months of ibrutinib treatment. These receptors came from a human donor with chronic lymphocytic leukemia.

The chain is built from TRBV6-6 and TRBJ1-1, with 9 nucleotides matching TRBD1. Germline V lookup: CDR1 MNHNY, CDR2 SVGAGI (reference sequence). CDR3 length equals 16 residues. Trimming at V came to 2 bases and at J to 4 bases, leaving 8 bases not matched to a gene. The CDR3 sequence is CASSYPPDRGTTEAFF. The CDR3 DNA sequence: TGTGCCAGCAGTTACCCCCCGGACAGGGGAACCACTGAAGCTTTCTTT.

This rearrangement joins TRBV11-2 to TRBJ2-5, with D possibly TRBD1 on 5 matching bases. The CDR3 runs to 14 residues. V was pared by 3 bases and J by 5 bases, with 13 bases between. Germline V gene lookup returns CDR1 SGHAT and CDR2 FQNNGV. The CDR3 DNA reads TGTGCCAGCAGCTTCCAAGGGGTTGGGGAGACCCAGTACTTC. It specifies CASSFQGVGETQYF.

Only a few counts were recorded for this clone. The chain uses TRBV5-1 and TRBJ1-6; D not certain. CDR3 length equals 14 residues. Germline loops: CDR1 SGHRS, CDR2 YFSETQ. V was cut by 0 bases and J by 9 bases, with 10 bases left in between. CDR3 amino acids: CASSLDRGGSPLHF. The CDR3 DNA follows: TGCGCCAGCAGCTTGGATCGGGGTGGTTCACCCCTCCACTTT.

This chain links TRBV29-1 with TRBJ2-5, with a tentative D call TRBD1 (5 bases). Trimming shortened V by 4 bases and J by 0 bases, and 6 bases separated the two germline ends. The CDR3 extends over 12 amino acids. In germline, CDR1 is SQVTM, CDR2 ANQGSEA. The CDR3 sequence is CSVVTDQETQYF. The CDR3 coding sequence is TGCAGCGTTGTGACAGACCAAGAGACCCAGTACTTC.

V and J are TRBV5-1 and TRBJ1-1; D possibly corresponds to TRBD1 (6 bases). V was cut by 5 bases and J by 5 bases, with 13 bases left in between. Looked up from germline, CDR1 is SGHRS and CDR2 is YFSETQ. The CDR3 length is 13 residues. CDR3: CASRKQGSTEAFF. In DNA, the CDR3 is TGCGCCAGCAGGAAACAGGGATCAACTGAAGCTTTCTTT.

This clone was counted once. This chain joins TRBV13 and TRBJ2-7; D is unclear. Germline CDR1 is PRHDT and CDR2 is FYEKMQ (reference sequence). V was trimmed by 1 base and J by 4 bases, leaving 17 bases between them. This CDR3 is 16 amino acids long. The CDR3 loop reads CASSLVGPKAGYEQYF. In DNA form, the CDR3 reads TGTGCCAGCAGCTTAGTAGGGCCCAAGGCCGGATACGAGCAGTACTTC.

The gene calls are TRBV30 and TRBJ2-3, with D tentatively TRBD1 (5 bases). V lost 1 base, J lost 0 bases, and 23 bases lay in between. CDR1 and CDR2 from the germline V gene are GTSNPN and SVGIG (reference sequence). This CDR3 has 19 residues. CDR3 protein: CAWSGGRRVDAPSTDTQYF. CDR3 coding DNA: TGTGCCTGGAGTGGGGGCCGACGTGTGGACGCCCCTAGCACAGATACGCAGTATTTT. Variable domain in full (rest from reference TRBV30 and TRBJ2-3): SQTIHQWPATLVQPVGSPLSLECTVEGTSNPNLYWYRQAAGRGLQLLFYSVGIGQISSEVPQNLSASRPQDRQFILSSKKLLLSDSGFYLCAWSGGRRVDAPSTDTQYFGPGTRLTVL.

The genes are TRBV7-3 and TRBJ2-3; TRBD2 aligns across 8 bases. Trimming at V came to 5 bases and at J to 5 bases, leaving 6 bases not matched to a gene. CDR1 and CDR2 from the germline V gene are SGHTA and FQGTGA. This CDR3 has 14 amino acids. This chain's CDR3 is CASSPGTRKDTQYF. In DNA, the CDR3 is TGTGCCAGCAGCCCTGGGACTAGGAAAGATACGCAGTATTTT.

CDR3 residues: CASRPNSNQPQHF. DNA of the CDR3: TGTGCCAGCAGACCCAATAGCAATCAGCCCCAGCATTTT. The V and J genes are TRBV6-5 and TRBJ1-5; no clear D. The CDR3 has 13 amino acids. Germline V gene sequence: CDR1 MNHEY, CDR2 SVGAGI. V dropped 6 bases and J dropped 0 bases, with 6 bases sitting between them.

The chain links TRBV7-8 to TRBJ1-1; TRBD1 aligns across 7 bases. The CDR3 length is 13 residues. The junction had 12 bases not matched to a gene; V was cut back by 5 bases and J by 12 bases. The germline CDR1 and CDR2 sequences are SGHVS and FQNEAQ. The CDR3 here is CASSTRQGTESFF. The CDR3 DNA sequence: TGTGCCAGCAGCACCCGACAGGGCACGGAGTCTTTCTTT.

This clone came up once. The chain employs TRBV4-2 and TRBJ2-3; TRBD1 matches at 7 bases. The ends lost 1 base at V and 2 bases at J; junction bases unmatched: 9. Germline CDR1 and CDR2: LGHNA and YNFKEQ. This CDR3 has 17 amino acids. The CDR3 sequence is CASSQGITDRTTDTQYF. The CDR3 DNA is TGTGCCAGCAGCCAAGGCATAACGGACAGGACCACAGATACGCAGTATTTT.

The V call is TRBV9, the J call TRBJ1-2; D may be TRBD1 (5 bases). V lost 3 bases and J lost 3, with 12 bases in between. The CDR3 extends over 14 amino acids. The germline CDR1 and CDR2 sequences are SGDLS and YYNGEE. For the CDR3, the DNA is TGTGCCAGCAGCGGATCCGGGACGTACTATGGCTACACCTTC. Its protein is CASSGSGTYYGYTF.

The rearrangement uses TRBV4-2 and TRBJ2-5; 8 bases are shared with TRBD2. The V gene end was trimmed by 4 bases and the J gene end by 4 bases; junction bases not matched to a gene: 23. The CDR3 is 20 amino acids. Germline V gives CDR1 LGHNA, CDR2 YNFKEQ. The CDR3 DNA reads TGTGCCAGCAGCCCTCTTCTCCCCGGGACTAGTCCCGGAGCGGGAGAGACCCAGTACTTC. Translating gives CASSPLLPGTSPGAGETQYF.

The CDR3 sequence: CARTPREKLFF. For the CDR3, the DNA is TGTGCCAGAACCCCCCGAGAAAAACTGTTTTTT. This sequence joins TRBV27 and TRBJ1-4; D ambiguous. Trimming shortened V by 9 bases and J by 8 bases, and 10 bases separated the two germline ends. The germline V gene has CDR1 MNHEY and CDR2 SMNVEV (reference sequence). CDR3 length equals 11 residues. Complete variable domain (other parts from reference TRBV27 and TRBJ1-4): EAQVTQNPRYLITVTGKKLTVTCSQNMNHEYMSWYRQDPGLGLRQIYYSMNVEVTDKGDVPEGYKVSRKEKRNFPLILESPSPNQTSLYFCARTPREKLFFGSGTQLSVL.

The CDR3: CASRDRGTVEYNEQFF. The DNA for the CDR3 is TGTGCCAGCAGGGACAGGGGCACAGTCGAATACAATGAGCAGTTCTTC. The chain carries TRBV7-2 and TRBJ2-1, with 9 bases identical to TRBD1. The junction had 10 bases not matched to a gene; V was cut back by 6 bases and J by 4 bases. CDR1 is SGHTA and CDR2 is FQGNSA in the germline V gene. This CDR3 comprises 16 residues.

This clone was counted between two and nine times. The CDR3 DNA is TGTGCCAGTACCGAAGGGGGGCAAAGAGAGACCCAGTACTTC. It specifies CASTEGGQRETQYF. V gene TRBV25-1 combines with J gene TRBJ2-5, with D tentatively TRBD1 or TRBD2 (6 bases each). Trimming took 9 bases from V and 4 from J, leaving 18 bases between them. Germline assignment: CDR1 MGHDK and CDR2 SYGVNS. The CDR3 runs 14 residues.

The rearrangement uses TRBV5-4 and TRBJ2-3, with 9 bases that match TRBD1. CDR1 is SGHNT, CDR2 YYREEE, per germline (reference sequence). With 4 bases clipped from V and 4 bases from J, the junction kept 7 bases outside the gene matches. The CDR3 covers 15 residues. CDR3 sequence reads: CASSRPGQGADTQYF. DNA for the CDR3: TGTGCCAGCAGCCGACCGGGACAGGGCGCAGATACGCAGTATTTT.

The CDR3 protein is CASAGLAQETQYF. The CDR3 DNA follows: TGTGCCAGCGCGGGACTAGCGCAAGAGACCCAGTACTTC. The genes are TRBV19 and TRBJ2-5, with 10 bases identical to TRBD2. Germline V gene lookup returns CDR1 LNHDA and CDR2 SQIVND (reference sequence). This CDR3 contains 13 residues. The ends lost 9 bases at V and 2 bases at J; junction bases unmatched: 3.

The sample holds one count of this clone. The V and J genes are TRBV9 and TRBJ2-7, with D possibly matching TRBD1 (6 bases). This CDR3 is 15 amino acids long. The V gene's germline CDR1 is SGDLS and CDR2 YYNGEE. V was pared by 0 bases and J by 2 bases, with 12 bases between. CDR3 sequence: CASSVGYRETYEQYF. Here the CDR3 DNA reads TGTGCCAGCAGCGTAGGTTACAGGGAGACCTACGAGCAGTACTTC.

The CDR3, as DNA: TGTGCCAGCAGGGAGGGGCCTGAAGCTTTCTTT. Protein product: CASREGPEAFF. The chain couples TRBV7-9 to TRBJ1-1; D is possibly TRBD1 (5 bases). This CDR3 is 11 amino acids long. The V end lost 6 bases, the J end lost 6 bases, and 8 bases lay between the germline ends. Germline loops: CDR1 SEHNR, CDR2 FQNEAQ (reference sequence). Looking up the rest from reference TRBV7-9 and TRBJ1-1 gives the full variable domain: DTGVSQNPRHKITKRGQNVTFRCDPISEHNRLYWYRQTLGQGPEFLTYFQNEAQLEKSRLLSDRFSAERPKGSFSTLEIQRTEQGDSAMYLCASREGPEAFFGQGTRLTVV.

The chain has TRBV5-1 and TRBJ2-5; possibly TRBD2 for D (6 bases). Per germline, CDR1 SGHRS and CDR2 YFSETQ. The CDR3 totals 15 residues. The germline V and J ends were trimmed by 0 bases and 2 bases, with 11 bases remaining between them. In DNA form, the CDR3 reads TGCGCCAGCAGCTTGGACGGGGGACGACAAGAGACCCAGTACTTC. Encoded protein: CASSLDGGRQETQYF.